The T cell receptor beta chain under discussion was sequenced for a study of cytomegalovirus exposure and HLA in healthy donors. Trimming took 6 bases from V and 4 from J, leaving 13 bases between them. This CDR3 has 13 residues. Germline lookup yields CDR1 MDHEN and CDR2 SYDVKM. The study ran its PCR with 60 Vbeta and 13 Jbeta primers. Here immunoSEQ multiplex PCR was the method, and the copy in TCRdb shows in-frame clones only, minus some. The top ten hold nearly 0.4% of the sample, which has 190,000 or so clones, 79% seen once. This chain joins TRBV28 and TRBJ2-7, with no clear D. The source material was PBMCs. This sequence was found in a male donor in good health and CMV-seropositive. CDR3 sequence (DNA): TGTGCCAGCAGCCCCGTCGGGTTTTACGAGCAGTACTTC. This encodes CASSPVGFYEQYF. Full variable domain (rest looked up from reference TRBV28 and TRBJ2-7): DVKVTQSSRYLVKRTGEKVFLECVQDMDHENMFWYRQDPGLGLRLIYFSYDVKMKEKGDIPEGYSVSREKKERFSLILESASTNQTSMYLCASSPVGFYEQYFGPGTRLTVT.